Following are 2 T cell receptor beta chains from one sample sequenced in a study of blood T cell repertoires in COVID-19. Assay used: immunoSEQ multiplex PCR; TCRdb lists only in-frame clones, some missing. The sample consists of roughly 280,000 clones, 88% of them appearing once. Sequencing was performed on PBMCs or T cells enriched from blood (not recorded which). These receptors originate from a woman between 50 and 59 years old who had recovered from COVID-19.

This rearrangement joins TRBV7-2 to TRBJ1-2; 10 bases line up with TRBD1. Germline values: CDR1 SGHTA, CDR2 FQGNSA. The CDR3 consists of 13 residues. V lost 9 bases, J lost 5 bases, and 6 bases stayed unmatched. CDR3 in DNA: TGTGCCAGTACGGGACAGGGGAGATATGGCTACACCTTC. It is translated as CASTGQGRYGYTF.

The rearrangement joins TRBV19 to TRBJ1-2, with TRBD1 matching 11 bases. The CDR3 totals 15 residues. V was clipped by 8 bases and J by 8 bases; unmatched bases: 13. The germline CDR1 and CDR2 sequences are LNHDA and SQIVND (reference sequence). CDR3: CASRTPGQGVGGYTF. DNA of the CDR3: TGTGCCAGTCGAACCCCGGGACAGGGGGTCGGGGGCTACACCTTC.